Below are 21 T cell receptor beta chains sequenced from a single sample in a study of blood T cell repertoires in COVID-19 (dated by TCRdb to 2020 to 2021). Receptor amplification or capture employed the immunoSEQ multiplex PCR assay. TCRdb limited this immuneACCESS table to in-frame rearrangements with V and J called. A share of clones is missing; checked studies link under half to unresolved V genes, and the rest is unexplained. The sample table shows under 300,000 clones, and around 89% are seen once. Approximately 2% of the sample lies in the top ten. The sample comprised PBMCs or T cells enriched from blood (not recorded which). The origin of the receptors is a woman between 55 and 75 years old in a cohort exposed to, infected with or recovered from COVID-19 (not recorded which).

The V gene is TRBV19, the J gene TRBJ2-7; TRBD2 agrees at 10 bases. Germline V gives CDR1 LNHDA, CDR2 SQIVND (reference sequence). V lost 3 bases and J lost 2; bases outside the gene matches: 4. The CDR3 spans 15 residues. In DNA form, the CDR3 reads TGTGCCAGTAGTATGCAGCTAGCGGGAGCCTACGAGCAGTACTTC. Amino acid sequence: CASSMQLAGAYEQYF.

V is TRBV7-2 and J is TRBJ2-3; 9 bases are shared with TRBD2. The germline gives CDR1 SGHTA, CDR2 FQGNSA. After removal of 6 bases from V and 5 bases from J, the junction contained 3 bases not matched to a gene. This CDR3 contains 13 residues. CDR3 sequence: CASSKAGGDTQYF. CDR3 nucleotide sequence: TGTGCCAGCAGTAAAGCGGGGGGAGATACGCAGTATTTT.

V gene TRBV18 combines with J gene TRBJ2-3; D not resolved. V dropped 2 bases and J dropped 4 bases, with 10 bases sitting between them. This CDR3 has 14 residues. Germline-derived CDR1 and CDR2 are KGHSH and LQKENI. For the CDR3, the DNA is TGTGCCAGCTCACCAAGTTACTCGGCAGATACGCAGTATTTT. It yields the protein CASSPSYSADTQYF. Supplemented by reference TRBV18 and TRBJ2-3, the full variable domain reads NAGVMQNPRHLVRRRGQEARLRCSPMKGHSHVYWYRQLPEEGLKFMVYLQKENIIDESGMPKERFSAEFPKEGPSILRIQQVVRGDSAAYFCASSPSYSADTQYFGPGTRLTVL.

This clone has a handful of counts. The chain recombines TRBV15 with TRBJ2-1; maybe TRBD2 (6 bases). Trimming stripped 5 bases from V and 5 bases from J, with 19 bases between. The CDR3 loop spans 16 amino acids. Per germline, CDR1 LNHNV and CDR2 YYDKDF (reference sequence). The CDR3 reads CATSPDEEGTNNEQFF. The CDR3 nucleotides read TGTGCCACCAGCCCGGACGAGGAGGGAACAAACAATGAGCAGTTCTTC.

The rearrangement links TRBV30 to TRBJ1-2; D remains unclear. The CDR3 is made up of 12 amino acids. Germline CDR1 GTSNPN, CDR2 SVGIG (reference sequence). V lost 2 bases to trimming and J lost 7 bases, with 11 bases between them. CDR3 residues: CAWSPTSGGYTF. The CDR3 nucleotides read TGTGCCTGGAGTCCTACATCGGGTGGCTACACCTTC.

V gene TRBV7-9 combines with J gene TRBJ2-3, with 10 bases identical to TRBD1. In germline, CDR1 is SEHNR, CDR2 FQNEAQ (reference sequence). The CDR3 has 14 amino acids. The ends lost 5 bases at V and 9 bases at J; junction bases unmatched: 8. The CDR3 DNA reads TGTGCCAGCAGCCCTCTCCCGGGACAGGGGACGCAGTATTTT. As protein: CASSPLPGQGTQYF.

The chain uses TRBV5-4 and TRBJ1-1; 10 nucleotides line up with TRBD1. Germline V gene sequence: CDR1 SGHNT, CDR2 YYREEE (reference sequence). The CDR3 spans 16 residues. V was pared by 5 bases and J by 0 bases, with 7 bases of the junction left unmatched. CDR3 sequence (DNA): TGTGCCAGCAGTTTCGACAGGGGGCTGGTGAACACTGAAGCTTTCTTT. It specifies CASSFDRGLVNTEAFF.

This clone was observed a single time. The rearrangement joins TRBV28 to TRBJ2-7; 10 nucleotides line up with TRBD2. The CDR3 is 14 residues long. The J segment lost 6 bases and the V segment lost 7 bases, leaving 9 bases of the junction unmatched. In germline, CDR1 is MDHEN, CDR2 SYDVKM. CDR3 sequence reads: CASKPGLALREQYF. The CDR3 DNA sequence: TGTGCCAGCAAACCGGGACTAGCGCTACGCGAGCAGTACTTC. Together with reference TRBV28 and TRBJ2-7, the CDR3 gives the full variable domain: DVKVTQSSRYLVKRTGEKVFLECVQDMDHENMFWYRQDPGLGLRLIYFSYDVKMKEKGDIPEGYSVSREKKERFSLILESASTNQTSMYLCASKPGLALREQYFGPGTRLTVT.

This sequence joins TRBV5-1 and TRBJ1-3; weak D call: TRBD1 (6 bases). CDR1 and CDR2 from the germline V gene are SGHRS and YFSETQ. CDR3 length: 16 residues. Trimming shortened V by 4 bases and J by 0 bases, and 14 bases separated the two germline ends. DNA of the CDR3: TGCGCCAGCAGCCCTTGGGACACCGACTCTGGAAACACCATATATTTT. It yields the protein CASSPWDTDSGNTIYF.

In this sample, this clone turned up a few times. This chain uses TRBV10-2 with TRBJ2-7; TRBD2 might be the D (6 bases). Germline V gene lookup returns CDR1 WSHSY and CDR2 SAAADI. With 3 bases removed from V and 4 bases from J, the gap between germline ends came to 13 bases. The CDR3 has 14 residues. The DNA for the CDR3 is TGCGCCAGCAGTGACCACGGGAGATCTTACGAGCAGTACTTC. This translates into CASSDHGRSYEQYF.

Turning to this clone: Other nucleotide sequences in the sample specify the same CDR3. The chain is built from TRBV5-1 and TRBJ2-2; TRBD2 matches 14 bases. Germline-derived CDR1 and CDR2 are SGHRS and YFSETQ. The CDR3 length is 15 residues. The V gene end was trimmed by 4 bases and the J gene end by 6 bases; junction bases not matched to a gene: 2. The CDR3 bases are TGCGCCAGCAGCACGGGACTAGCGGGAGCCGGGGAGCTGTTTTTT. Protein product: CASSTGLAGAGELFF.

This clone was detected only once. The chain links TRBV19 to TRBJ2-7, with D tentatively TRBD2 (6 bases). Germline V gene lookup returns CDR1 LNHDA and CDR2 SQIVND (reference sequence). The CDR3 sequence is 17 residues long. Trimming shortened V by 1 base and J by 2 bases, and 18 bases separated the two germline ends. CDR3 region: CASSIGVPGLSTYEQYF. The DNA of the CDR3 is TGTGCCAGTAGTATAGGAGTCCCGGGACTTTCAACCTACGAGCAGTACTTC.

V usage is TRBV28 and J usage is TRBJ1-5; unclear D gene. There are 12 residues in the CDR3. V lost 6 bases and J 7 bases, leaving 10 bases between the germline ends. CDR1 and CDR2 (germline): MDHEN, SYDVKM. CDR3 residues: CASSLLGQPQHF. CDR3 coding DNA: TGTGCCAGCAGCCTCCTCGGGCAGCCCCAGCATTTT.

This clone has a single count. The chain employs TRBV7-9 and TRBJ2-1; 14 bases map to TRBD2. The V gene end was trimmed by 5 bases and the J gene end by 8 bases; junction bases not matched to a gene: 5. CDR3 length: 15 amino acids. Germline-derived CDR1 and CDR2 are SEHNR and FQNEAQ (reference sequence). The CDR3, as DNA: TGTGCCAGCAGCGCCGGGACTAGCGGGAGTGATGAGCAGTTCTTC. Its protein is CASSAGTSGSDEQFF.

The chain links TRBV19 to TRBJ2-7; D might be TRBD2 (6 bases). The germline V gene has CDR1 LNHDA and CDR2 SQIVND (reference sequence). The CDR3 spans 14 residues. V was pared by 5 bases and J by 0 bases, with 11 bases between. The CDR3 nucleotides read TGTGCCAGTAGTCAGCGGGCGAGCTCCTACGAGCAGTACTTC. Translation gives CASSQRASSYEQYF.

In its sample, this clone was seen once. The chain employs TRBV6-1 and TRBJ1-5, with D possibly being TRBD1 (6 bases). CDR1 MNHNS and CDR2 SASEGT come from the germline V gene. V dropped 4 bases and J dropped 3 bases, with 16 bases sitting between them. The CDR3 is 16 amino acids. CDR3 residues: CASSAQGRTLNQPQHF. CDR3 nucleotide sequence: TGTGCCAGCAGTGCTCAGGGGCGTACGCTCAATCAGCCCCAGCATTTT.

The chain is built from TRBV28 and TRBJ1-1; 10 nucleotides agree with TRBD1. Germline loops: CDR1 MDHEN, CDR2 SYDVKM. V trimming: 4 bases; J trimming: 4 bases; junction bases outside the gene matches: 3. The CDR3 is 14 amino acids. In nucleotides, the CDR3 is TGTGCCAGCAGTTCCGGGACAGGGGTCACTGAAGCTTTCTTT. It yields the protein CASSSGTGVTEAFF.

A remark on this clone: This specimen includes other DNA sequences encoding the same CDR3. The chain employs TRBV7-2 and TRBJ2-2; TRBD2 agrees at 8 bases. CDR3 length: 15 residues. V trimming: 5 bases; J trimming: 1 base; junction bases outside the gene matches: 3. Per the germline V gene, CDR1 is SGHTA and CDR2 is FQGNSA. CDR3 in amino acids: CASSATSGNTGELFF. CDR3 sequence (DNA): TGTGCCAGCAGCGCCACTAGCGGGAACACCGGGGAGCTGTTTTTT.

The chain is built from TRBV5-4 and TRBJ2-2, with 10 bases identical to TRBD2. The junction had 8 bases not matched to a gene; V was cut back by 0 bases and J by 6 bases. The CDR3 extends over 17 amino acids. Germline V CDR1 and CDR2: SGHNT, YYREEE (reference sequence). For the CDR3, the DNA is TGTGCCAGCAGCTTGGCCAAAGGGACTAGCGTCGCCGGGGAGCTGTTTTTT. Its protein product is CASSLAKGTSVAGELFF.

CDR3 loop: CASSRLTGKYEQYF. The CDR3 bases are TGTGCCAGCAGCCGCCTGACAGGGAAATACGAGCAGTACTTC. The chain recombines TRBV28 with TRBJ2-7; TRBD1 matches 7 bases. V dropped 6 bases and J dropped 4; count of bases not matched to a gene: 9. Germline V gene sequence: CDR1 MDHEN, CDR2 SYDVKM. The CDR3 is 14 amino acids.

V gene TRBV9 combines with J gene TRBJ1-2; 10 nucleotides match TRBD1. This CDR3 spans 16 amino acids. Trimming took 0 bases from V and 3 from J; bases not matched to a gene: 5. Germline-derived CDR1 and CDR2 are SGDLS and YYNGEE. CDR3: CASSVVGTGVHYGYTF. The CDR3 region has the DNA TGTGCCAGCAGCGTAGTCGGGACAGGGGTCCACTATGGCTACACCTTC.